These 16 T cell receptor beta chains came from one sample sequenced in a study of T cell repertoires in cytomegalovirus infection. Their cognate antigens are unknown. TCRdb called the reads again in MiXCR, with one record for every CDR3 protein. This table holds roughly 500,000 distinct CDR3 sequences, 25% to 35% found once. Sequenced here: cultured PBMCs, sampled from culture after CMV antigen stimulation. The receptors originated from a human donor in good health (CMV status not recorded). Some clones in this sample may be carry-over from other donors' samples.

In this sample, this clonotype turned up a few times. The rearrangement joins TRBV6-1 to TRBJ1-1; the match to TRBD1 covers 7 bases. There are 19 residues in the CDR3. Germline V gene sequence: CDR1 MNHNS, CDR2 SASEGT. Germline trimming cut 6 bases from V and 7 bases from J; bases unmatched to any gene: 26. The CDR3 DNA reads TGTGCCAGCAGAGTCTTGAAGACAGGGCGCCTTGGTGTGGGCGTTGAAGCTTTCTTT. Translating it yields CASRVLKTGRLGVGVEAFF.

This clonotype has ten or more counts. V gene TRBV7-2 combines with J gene TRBJ2-3, with D possibly TRBD2 on 5 matching bases. Per the germline V gene, CDR1 is SGHTA and CDR2 is FQGNSA. V was shortened by 1 base and J by 0 bases, with 17 bases between the two germline ends. The CDR3 consists of 18 residues. This CDR3 reads CASSLDTQAETSTDTQYF. The CDR3, as DNA: TGTGCCAGCAGCTTAGATACCCAAGCGGAGACTAGCACAGATACGCAGTATTTT.

V is TRBV7-3 and J is TRBJ2-3, with D maybe TRBD2 (6 bases). Deletions cut 2 bases from V and 4 bases from J, with 22 bases between. In germline, CDR1 is SGHTA, CDR2 FQGTGA. The CDR3 runs to 18 residues. CDR3 residues: CASSLFQGLQAVADTQYF. The CDR3 bases are TGTGCCAGCAGCTTATTTCAGGGACTCCAAGCCGTGGCAGATACGCAGTATTTT.

This chain links TRBV7-2 with TRBJ2-1; tentative D call: TRBD2 (5 bases). The ends were cut back, 7 bases at V and 1 base at J, with 17 bases in the middle. This CDR3 has 16 amino acids. CDR1 and CDR2 from the germline V gene are SGHTA and FQGNSA. The CDR3 nucleotides read TGTGCCAGCACCAGCAACGTGGCGGGTTCCTACAATGAGCAGTTCTTC. It codes for CASTSNVAGSYNEQFF.

There are a few counts of this clonotype. This chain uses TRBV6-2 or TRBV6-3 with TRBJ2-5, with D perhaps being TRBD1 or TRBD2 (5 bases each). This CDR3 comprises 18 residues. The V gene's germline CDR1 is MNHEY and CDR2 SVGEGT. Trimming pared 4 bases from V and 1 base from J, leaving 22 bases between. Here the CDR3 reads CASSSPEKGRGIQETQYF. The CDR3 nucleotides are TGTGCCAGCAGTTCGCCGGAGAAGGGACGGGGTATCCAAGAGACCCAGTACTTC.

The rearrangement uses TRBV28 and TRBJ2-5, with TRBD1 identical over 7 bases. CDR3 length: 16 residues. The J segment lost 5 bases and the V segment lost 4 bases, leaving 13 bases of the junction unmatched. CDR1 and CDR2 from the germline V gene are MDHEN and SYDVKM. The CDR3 region is CASSSRTGVGIETQYF. The CDR3 DNA reads TGTGCCAGCAGTTCAAGAACAGGGGTTGGCATCGAGACCCAGTACTTC.

There are many counts of this clonotype. This chain connects TRBV7-2 to TRBJ2-3; maybe TRBD2 (6 bases). V lost 4 bases and J lost 0, with 11 bases in between. CDR1 is SGHTA, CDR2 FQGNSA, per germline. The CDR3 contains 15 residues. The CDR3, as DNA: TGTGCCAGCAGCTACTCTAGCGAAAGCACAGATACGCAGTATTTT. Encoded protein: CASSYSSESTDTQYF.

V is TRBV6-2 or TRBV6-3 and J is TRBJ2-7, with TRBD2 as a possible D gene (6 bases). The V end lost 6 bases, the J end lost 0 bases, and 15 bases lay between the germline ends. The CDR3 is 15 residues long. Germline V gene data show CDR1 as MNHEY and CDR2 as SVGEGT. The CDR3: CASSGGDSDSYEQYF. In DNA, the CDR3 is TGTGCCAGCAGCGGAGGGGACTCCGACTCCTACGAGCAGTACTTC.

The sample holds a few counts of this clonotype. DNA of the CDR3: TGTGCCAGCAGCTATCACGTAAACCGGGATGGTGAGCAGTTCTTC. Translating it yields CASSYHVNRDGEQFF. The V and J genes are TRBV11-2 and TRBJ2-1; possibly TRBD2 for D (5 bases). V was pared by 4 bases and J by 9 bases, with 19 bases between. The length of the CDR3 is 15 residues. CDR1 is SGHAT and CDR2 is FQNNGV in the germline V gene.

This clonotype was detected only a few times. V is TRBV29-1 and J is TRBJ1-4; D is perhaps TRBD1 (5 bases). The CDR3 length is 13 residues. V lost 2 bases and J 6 bases, leaving 10 bases between the germline ends. Germline V gene data show CDR1 as SQVTM and CDR2 as ANQGSEA. The CDR3 DNA sequence: TGCAGCGTTGAAAGGGGCTCCTATGAAAAACTGTTTTTT. It yields the protein CSVERGSYEKLFF.

The rearrangement uses TRBV7-9 and TRBJ2-2; the D call may be TRBD1 or TRBD2 (5 bases each). V gave up 5 bases and J gave up 4 bases, with 20 bases separating them. This CDR3 is 17 amino acids long. Germline V gene data show CDR1 as SEHNR and CDR2 as FQNEAQ (reference sequence). The CDR3 DNA follows: TGTGCCAGCAGCCATAGAGAGGGCAGGGTTTCCACCGGGGAGCTGTTTTTT. It encodes CASSHREGRVSTGELFF.

The rearrangement joins TRBV4-1 to TRBJ2-7; TRBD2 agrees at 14 bases. The CDR3 sequence is 15 residues long. Germline values: CDR1 MGHRA, CDR2 YSYEKL. J gave up 7 bases and V 6 bases, and 8 bases lay outside the gene matches. CDR3: CASSRLAGGPGEQYF. The CDR3 DNA sequence: TGCGCCAGCAGTCGACTAGCGGGAGGGCCCGGGGAGCAGTACTTC.

The chain recombines TRBV7-2 with TRBJ1-1; the D gene is possibly TRBD1 (5 bases). Trimming removed 3 bases from V and 5 bases from J, with 19 bases in between. Germline V gene data show CDR1 as SGHTA and CDR2 as FQGNSA. This CDR3 contains 16 residues. As DNA, the CDR3 is TGTGCCAGCAGCTTCTCTGGGGGAAGGGGTGCAACTGAAGCTTTCTTT. This encodes CASSFSGGRGATEAFF.

This clonotype was seen a few times. The V call is TRBV10-3, the J call TRBJ2-1; D not resolved. Trimming removed 5 bases from V and 10 bases from J, with 18 bases in between. There are 14 residues in the CDR3. CDR1 and CDR2 from the germline V gene are ENHRY and SYGVKD. The CDR3: CAISSRYGHDEQFF. CDR3 nucleotides: TGTGCCATCAGTTCGCGATATGGCCATGACGAGCAGTTCTTC.

This clonotype was seen only once. The chain combines TRBV24-1 with TRBJ1-1; D call uncertain. Deletions cut 7 bases from V and 6 bases from J, with 11 bases between. The CDR3 covers 12 residues. CDR1 and CDR2 (germline): KGHDR, SFDVKD. CDR3: CATSGPSAEAFF. The CDR3 nucleotides are TGTGCCACCAGCGGGCCTTCCGCTGAAGCTTTCTTT.

V is TRBV19 and J is TRBJ1-1; D gene ambiguous. Germline CDR1 is LNHDA and CDR2 is SQIVND (reference sequence). The CDR3 extends over 13 amino acids. Trimming stripped 3 bases from V and 0 bases from J, with 5 bases between. This CDR3 is CASSMFLNTEAFF. The CDR3 DNA reads TGTGCCAGTAGTATGTTTTTGAACACTGAAGCTTTCTTT.